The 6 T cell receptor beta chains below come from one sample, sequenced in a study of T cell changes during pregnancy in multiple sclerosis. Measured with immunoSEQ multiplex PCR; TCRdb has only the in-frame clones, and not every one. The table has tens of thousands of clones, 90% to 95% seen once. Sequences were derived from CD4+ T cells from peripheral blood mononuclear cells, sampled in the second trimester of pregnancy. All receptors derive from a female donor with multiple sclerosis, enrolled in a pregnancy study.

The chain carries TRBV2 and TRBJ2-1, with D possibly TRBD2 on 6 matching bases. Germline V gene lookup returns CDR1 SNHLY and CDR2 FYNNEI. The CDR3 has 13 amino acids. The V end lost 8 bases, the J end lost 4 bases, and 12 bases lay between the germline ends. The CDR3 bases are TGTGCCAGCTCCCAGGGACTGTACAATGAGCAGTTCTTC. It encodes CASSQGLYNEQFF.

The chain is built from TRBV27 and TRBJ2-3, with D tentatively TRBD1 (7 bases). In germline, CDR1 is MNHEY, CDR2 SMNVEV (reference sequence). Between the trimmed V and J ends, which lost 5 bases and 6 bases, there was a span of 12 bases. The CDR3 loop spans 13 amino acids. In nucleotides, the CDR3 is TGTGCCAGCAGTCAGGGGGGTGGGGATACGCAGTATTTT. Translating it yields CASSQGGGDTQYF.

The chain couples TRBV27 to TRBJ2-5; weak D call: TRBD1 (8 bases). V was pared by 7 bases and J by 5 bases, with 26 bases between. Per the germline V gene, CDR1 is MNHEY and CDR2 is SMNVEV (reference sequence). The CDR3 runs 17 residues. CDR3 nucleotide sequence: TGTGCCAGCAAGGGGGCGGGGGACAGGCTGGGTTTGGAGACCCAGTACTTC. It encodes CASKGAGDRLGLETQYF.

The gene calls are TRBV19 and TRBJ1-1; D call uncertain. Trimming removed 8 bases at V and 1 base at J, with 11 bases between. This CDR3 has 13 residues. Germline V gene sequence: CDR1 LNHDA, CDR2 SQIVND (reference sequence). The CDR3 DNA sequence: TGTGCCAGTGGGGAGGTGACGAACACTGAAGCTTTCTTT. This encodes CASGEVTNTEAFF.

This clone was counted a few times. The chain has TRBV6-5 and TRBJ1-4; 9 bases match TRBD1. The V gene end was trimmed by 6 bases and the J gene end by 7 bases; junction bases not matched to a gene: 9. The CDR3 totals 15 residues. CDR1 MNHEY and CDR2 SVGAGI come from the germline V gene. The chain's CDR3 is CASRLTGGAGEKLFF. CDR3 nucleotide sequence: TGTGCCAGCAGACTAACAGGGGGCGCGGGTGAAAAACTGTTTTTT.

The CDR3: CASRSERGRAYEQYF. CDR3 DNA sequence: TGTGCCAGCAGAAGCGAGCGGGGACGCGCCTACGAGCAGTACTTC. The chain links TRBV7-8 to TRBJ2-7; TRBD2 aligns across 7 bases. Germline V gene lookup returns CDR1 SGHVS and CDR2 FQNEAQ. The junction had 10 bases not matched to a gene; V was cut back by 6 bases and J by 2 bases. The CDR3 sequence is 15 residues long.